The 16 T cell receptor beta chains in this list originate from one sample, sequenced in a study of CD8 T cells in Susac syndrome. A quantity of about 0.5 to 1 ug RNA underwent reverse transcription using random hexamers. MiXCR, applied by TCRdb to the immunoSEQ multiplex PCR reads, yields one record per CDR3 protein. The sample has 330,000 or so distinct CDR3 sequences; about nine tenths are singletons. The sample taken for sequencing was CD8+ T cells from PBMCs. The receptors shown here come from a human donor with multiple sclerosis.

The rearrangement uses TRBV30 and TRBJ2-2; weak D call: TRBD1 (5 bases). The CDR3 is made up of 14 amino acids. The germline CDR1 and CDR2 sequences are GTSNPN and SVGIG (reference sequence). V lost 3 bases, J lost 6 bases, and 14 bases lay in between. The DNA of the CDR3 is TGTGCCTGGAGGGCCGACAGTTTCCCCGGGGAGCTGTTTTTT. This translates into CAWRADSFPGELFF.

This clonotype was observed a handful of times. This chain connects TRBV5-4 to TRBJ2-7; D is undetermined. Germline assignment: CDR1 SGHNT and CDR2 YYREEE (reference sequence). Between the trimmed V and J ends, which lost 7 bases and 0 bases, there was a span of 14 bases. The CDR3 consists of 14 residues. This chain's CDR3 is CASGGSAYSYEQYF. CDR3 coding DNA: TGTGCCAGCGGCGGATCGGCCTACTCCTACGAGCAGTACTTC.

The CDR3, as DNA: TGCGCCAGCAGCCAATACACCGGGACAGGGGGCAGTAACTATGGCTACACCTTC. Protein sequence: CASSQYTGTGGSNYGYTF. This chain links TRBV4-3 with TRBJ1-2, with TRBD1 matching over 12 bases. CDR1 LGHNA and CDR2 YSLEER come from the germline V gene. Trimming at V came to 2 bases and at J to 1 base, leaving 8 bases not matched to a gene. The CDR3 loop spans 18 amino acids.

The chain recombines TRBV11-2 with TRBJ2-3; 8 bases map to TRBD2. J lost 3 bases, V lost 3 bases, and 5 bases had no gene match. Germline assignment: CDR1 SGHAT and CDR2 FQNNGV. CDR3 length: 15 residues. The CDR3 loop reads CASSLGTSSTDTQYF. CDR3 DNA sequence: TGTGCCAGCAGCTTGGGGACTAGTAGTACAGATACGCAGTATTTT. The full variable domain, with the rest looked up from reference TRBV11-2 and TRBJ2-3, is EAGVAQSPRYKIIEKRQSVAFWCNPISGHATLYWYQQILGQGPKLLIQFQNNGVVDDSQLPKDRFSAERLKGVDSTLKIQPAKLEDSAVYLCASSLGTSSTDTQYFGPGTRLTVL.

The CDR3 sequence is CASSLDLLAGRETQYF. CDR3 DNA sequence: TGTGCCAGCAGCTTAGATCTGCTAGCGGGGAGGGAGACCCAGTACTTC. This chain uses TRBV11-2 with TRBJ2-5; 9 positions match TRBD2. The length of the CDR3 is 16 residues. Germline lookup yields CDR1 SGHAT and CDR2 FQNNGV. V dropped 0 bases and J dropped 5; count of bases not matched to a gene: 7.

The V and J genes are TRBV7-9 and TRBJ2-7; 7 nucleotides match TRBD1. The CDR3 spans 16 residues. V dropped 3 bases and J dropped 2; count of bases not matched to a gene: 10. In germline, CDR1 is SEHNR, CDR2 FQNEAQ (reference sequence). For the CDR3, the DNA is TGTGCCAGCAGCTTCGGTGGCAGGGGGATCGCCTACGAGCAGTACTTC. It is translated as CASSFGGRGIAYEQYF.

The chain employs TRBV7-8 and TRBJ2-7; 12 bases agree with TRBD2. CDR3 size: 15 residues. V was pared by 3 bases and J by 3 bases, with 3 bases of the junction left unmatched. CDR1 is SGHVS, CDR2 FQNEAQ, per germline. CDR3 DNA: TGTGCCAGCAGCTTTCGGACTAGCGGGAACTACGAGCAGTACTTC. Translation gives CASSFRTSGNYEQYF.

V gene TRBV4-1 combines with J gene TRBJ1-5; 7 nucleotides align to TRBD1. This CDR3 has 15 residues. V lost 1 base and J lost 5; bases outside the gene matches: 5. CDR1 and CDR2 from the germline V gene are MGHRA and YSYEKL. The CDR3 DNA is TGCGCCAGCAGCCAAGTAGGGGGCGAGGATCAGCCCCAGCATTTT. Amino acids: CASSQVGGEDQPQHF.

The rearrangement joins TRBV12-3 or TRBV12-4 to TRBJ2-1; D call uncertain. The CDR3 is 14 residues long. Deletions cut 7 bases from V and 5 bases from J, with 15 bases between. Here the CDR3 reads CASTPTISDNEQFF. The CDR3 nucleotides are TGTGCCAGCACACCAACTATCTCGGACAATGAGCAGTTCTTC.

In DNA form, the CDR3 reads TGTGCCAGCAGCCCCCAAACTACAGATACGCAGTATTTT. It codes for CASSPQTTDTQYF. This chain links TRBV14 with TRBJ2-3; unclear D gene. Trimming cost V 4 bases and J 3 bases, with 8 bases left between them. Per germline, CDR1 SGHDN and CDR2 FVKESK. There are 13 residues in the CDR3. The full variable domain, in which reference TRBV14 and TRBJ2-3 provide the parts outside the CDR3, is EAGVTQFPSHSVIEKGQTVTLRCDPISGHDNLYWYRRVMGKEIKFLLHFVKESKQDESGMPNNRFLAERTGGTYSTLKVQPAELEDSGVYFCASSPQTTDTQYFGPGTRLTVL.

This CDR3 reads CATSRGPDNANYGYTF. The CDR3 DNA is TGTGCCACCAGCAGAGGGCCGGACAATGCTAACTATGGCTACACCTTC. V gene TRBV15 combines with J gene TRBJ1-2; a possible D gene is TRBD1 (5 bases). The CDR3 spans 16 residues. Trimming stripped 1 base from V and 0 bases from J, with 12 bases between. Per the germline V gene, CDR1 is LNHNV and CDR2 is YYDKDF (reference sequence).

The genes are TRBV19 and TRBJ1-5, with D tentatively TRBD1 (6 bases). CDR3 length: 15 amino acids. From germline, CDR1 is LNHDA and CDR2 SQIVND (reference sequence). V lost 6 bases, J lost 0 bases, and 12 bases lay in between. This CDR3 reads CASSKDRFSNQPQHF. The CDR3 region has the DNA TGTGCCAGTAGCAAAGACAGGTTTAGCAATCAGCCCCAGCATTTT.

The V gene is TRBV29-1, the J gene TRBJ2-2; D is perhaps TRBD1 (6 bases). V was cut by 5 bases and J by 7 bases, with 8 bases left in between. The CDR3 is made up of 11 amino acids. In germline, CDR1 is SQVTM, CDR2 ANQGSEA. The DNA for the CDR3 is TGCAGCGTTCCCAGGGGCGGGGAGCTGTTTTTT. It translates to CSVPRGGELFF.

V and J are TRBV7-9 and TRBJ2-1, with no clear D. CDR1 is SEHNR, CDR2 FQNEAQ, per germline (reference sequence). The CDR3 is 16 residues long. Trimming shortened V by 1 base and J by 0 bases, and 10 bases separated the two germline ends. The CDR3 coding sequence is TGTGCCAGCAGCTTAGATGGCGGACCCTCCTACAATGAGCAGTTCTTC. Amino acid sequence: CASSLDGGPSYNEQFF.

The rearrangement links TRBV20-1 to TRBJ2-7; the D is unclear. Trimming took 6 bases from V and 0 from J, leaving 0 bases between them. Germline CDR1 and CDR2: DFQATT and SNEGSKA (reference sequence). This CDR3 has 9 amino acids. CDR3 sequence: CSASYEQYF. The DNA for the CDR3 is TGCAGTGCCTCCTACGAGCAGTACTTC.

The CDR3 DNA is TGTGCCAGCAGCCCGCTAGCGGATCAAGAGACCCAGTACTTC. Its translation is CASSPLADQETQYF. The rearrangement joins TRBV6-2 or TRBV6-3 to TRBJ2-5; 7 bases map to TRBD2. After removal of 6 bases from V and 2 bases from J, the junction contained 6 bases not matched to a gene. Per the germline V gene, CDR1 is MNHEY and CDR2 is SVGEGT. The CDR3 is 14 residues long.